Each of the 27 T cell receptor beta chains below was sequenced from the same sample in a study of T cell responses to AZD1222 COVID-19 vaccine. Libraries were prepared by immunoSEQ multiplex PCR; TCRdb keeps only in-frame clonotypes and omits some of them. In the table there are under 130,000 clones, 82% of which are singletons. This sample comprised peripheral blood, obtained on day 0 of AZD1222 vaccination. The receptors stem from an adult in good health.

The chain employs TRBV6-2 or TRBV6-3 and TRBJ2-7; 10 nucleotides agree with TRBD1. Germline CDR1 MNHEY, CDR2 SVGEGT. The CDR3 sequence is 15 residues long. Trimming cost V 5 bases and J 3 bases; bases outside gene matches: 7. The CDR3 region is CASSQTGGHFYEQYF. The CDR3 nucleotides read TGTGCCAGCAGTCAGACAGGGGGCCACTTCTACGAGCAGTACTTC.

The chain uses TRBV10-3 and TRBJ1-2; TRBD1 is a possible D gene (5 bases). Looked up from germline, CDR1 is ENHRY and CDR2 is SYGVKD. The CDR3 is 13 residues long. Trimming removed 8 bases from V and 13 bases from J, with 23 bases in between. CDR3 nucleotide sequence: TGTGCCATCGCTCCTCAACCCTTTATGGGGGGCACCTTC. The encoded protein is CAIAPQPFMGGTF.

V usage is TRBV7-2 and J usage is TRBJ1-3; unclear D gene. The CDR3 runs to 17 residues. Germline CDR1 is SGHTA and CDR2 is FQGNSA. Trimming took 5 bases from V and 0 from J, leaving 17 bases between them. CDR3 sequence: CASSPLESTLSGNTIYF. CDR3 sequence (DNA): TGTGCCAGCAGCCCCCTCGAGAGCACCCTCTCTGGAAACACCATATATTTT.

A few counts support this clone. The V gene is TRBV5-1, the J gene TRBJ1-2; TRBD1 matches 10 bases. The germline V gene has CDR1 SGHRS and CDR2 YFSETQ. There are 14 residues in the CDR3. V trimming: 4 bases; J trimming: 6 bases; junction bases outside the gene matches: 6. The CDR3 here is CASSAGQGEHGYTF. For the CDR3, the DNA is TGCGCCAGCAGCGCCGGACAGGGGGAACATGGCTACACCTTC.

This chain joins TRBV6-2 or TRBV6-3 and TRBJ2-3; D remains unclear. CDR3 length: 11 residues. The V and J ends lost 4 bases and 5 bases respectively, with 4 bases between them. Per germline, CDR1 MNHEY and CDR2 SVGEGT. CDR3 in DNA: TGTGCCAGCAGTTTTAAAGATACGCAGTATTTT. Translating gives CASSFKDTQYF.

This sequence joins TRBV2 and TRBJ1-1; D call uncertain. Germline V CDR1 and CDR2: SNHLY, FYNNEI. CDR3 length equals 13 residues. Trimming took 10 bases from V and 1 from J, leaving 13 bases between them. The CDR3 DNA sequence: TGTGCCACTACTACAAACCAGAACACTGAAGCTTTCTTT. Residues: CATTTNQNTEAFF.

V is TRBV14 and J is TRBJ1-1; D is unclear. The CDR3 extends over 13 amino acids. Trimming left V 1 base short and J 10 bases short, with 13 bases between. The germline CDR1 and CDR2 sequences are SGHDN and FVKESK. The CDR3 region is CASSQVVGSGAFF. In nucleotides, the CDR3 is TGTGCCAGCAGCCAAGTGGTCGGAAGCGGAGCTTTCTTT.

J is TRBJ1-1 and V is TRBV7-8; 10 bases map to TRBD1. J lost 4 bases, V lost 1 base, and 3 bases had no gene match. CDR1 is SGHVS and CDR2 is FQNEAQ in the germline V gene. This CDR3 is built from 15 residues. The CDR3 spells CASSLVRDRGTEAFF. The DNA for the CDR3 is TGTGCCAGCAGCTTAGTCCGGGACAGGGGCACTGAAGCTTTCTTT. Drawing the rest from reference TRBV7-8 and TRBJ1-1, the complete variable domain is GAGVSQSPRYKVAKRGQDVALRCDPISGHVSLFWYQQALGQGPEFLTYFQNEAQLDKSGLPSDRFFAERPEGSVSTLKIQRTQQEDSAVYLCASSLVRDRGTEAFFGQGTRLTVV.

This chain joins TRBV3-1 (or the pseudogene TRBV3-2) and TRBJ1-1, with 9 bases aligning to TRBD1. V trimming: 1 base; J trimming: 1 base; junction bases outside the gene matches: 10. This CDR3 is 18 amino acids long. CDR1 and CDR2 (germline): LGHDT, YNNKEL (reference sequence). CDR3 nucleotide sequence: TGTGCCAGCAGCCAAGTATCTGTCCCGGGACAGGGGAACACTGAAGCTTTCTTT. It yields the protein CASSQVSVPGQGNTEAFF.

This clone showed up just once. The rearrangement joins TRBV11-2 to TRBJ2-7, with TRBD2 as a possible D gene (6 bases). The CDR3 runs 14 residues. Germline values: CDR1 SGHAT, CDR2 FQNNGV. The V end was cut by 3 bases, the J end by 0 bases, with 9 bases between. The DNA for the CDR3 is TGTGCCAGCAGCTTGGGGGGAAACTCCTACGAGCAGTACTTC. Protein product: CASSLGGNSYEQYF.

The V gene is TRBV5-4, the J gene TRBJ1-2; D may be TRBD1 (6 bases). Trimming pared 0 bases from V and 4 bases from J, leaving 13 bases between. This CDR3 spans 15 amino acids. Germline V lookup: CDR1 SGHNT, CDR2 YYREEE (reference sequence). CDR3 DNA sequence: TGTGCCAGCAGCTTGGAGGGGGTGGAGGCCTATGGCTACACCTTC. Translation: CASSLEGVEAYGYTF. The full variable domain, completed using reference TRBV5-4 and TRBJ1-2, is ETGVTQSPTHLIKTRGQQVTLRCSSQSGHNTVSWYQQALGQGPQFIFQYYREEENGRGNFPPRFSGLQFPNYSSELNVNALELDDSALYLCASSLEGVEAYGYTFGSGTRLTVV.

V usage is TRBV4-1 and J usage is TRBJ2-3, with 8 nucleotides matching TRBD1. CDR1 is MGHRA, CDR2 YSYEKL, per germline. The J segment lost 2 bases and the V segment lost 1 base, leaving 5 bases of the junction unmatched. The CDR3 runs to 16 residues. Here the CDR3 reads CASSQAGDRYTDTQYF. The CDR3 DNA reads TGCGCCAGCAGCCAAGCAGGGGACAGGTACACAGATACGCAGTATTTT.

The chain joins TRBV29-1 to TRBJ2-2, with TRBD1 matching 8 bases. The CDR3 contains 14 residues. The germline V gene encodes CDR1 SQVTM and CDR2 ANQGSEA. The CDR3: CRDLQGANTGELFF. CDR3 sequence (DNA): TGCAGGGATTTACAGGGGGCGAACACCGGGGAGCTGTTTTTT.

The chain links TRBV15 to TRBJ2-7; D is unclear. Looked up from germline, CDR1 is LNHNV and CDR2 is YYDKDF (reference sequence). This CDR3 has 13 amino acids. V lost 0 bases to trimming and J lost 3 bases, with 6 bases between them. CDR3 sequence: CATSRDVGYEQYF. In nucleotides, the CDR3 is TGTGCCACCAGCAGAGATGTAGGCTACGAGCAGTACTTC.

V usage is TRBV6-5 and J usage is TRBJ2-3; perhaps TRBD2 as D (7 bases). CDR3 length: 14 amino acids. Trimming shortened V by 10 bases and J by 5 bases, and 19 bases separated the two germline ends. Per germline, CDR1 MNHEY and CDR2 SVGAGI. CDR3 in DNA: TGTGCCACTCTGAAGGGGGGGGCAGGAGATACGCAGTATTTT. Its translation is CATLKGGAGDTQYF.

This chain links TRBV4-3 with TRBJ2-7; 10 bases match TRBD2. CDR1 is LGHNA, CDR2 YSLEER, per germline. The junction had 6 bases not matched to a gene; V was cut back by 1 base and J by 0 bases. There are 17 residues in the CDR3. The CDR3 reads CASSQGTSGALSYEQYF. The CDR3, as DNA: TGCGCCAGCAGCCAAGGGACTAGCGGTGCCCTCTCCTACGAGCAGTACTTC.

The CDR3, as DNA: TGTGCCAGCAGCTTAGATGGGACAGGCGCCGGGGAGCTGTTTTTT. It translates to CASSLDGTGAGELFF. This chain joins TRBV11-2 and TRBJ2-2; TRBD1 matches 8 bases. With V trimmed by 0 bases and J by 6 bases, 3 bases remained unmatched. The CDR3 is made up of 15 amino acids. The V gene's germline CDR1 is SGHAT and CDR2 FQNNGV.

V and J are TRBV7-2 and TRBJ2-1; TRBD2 agrees at 10 bases. The CDR3 length is 15 residues. V lost 2 bases, J lost 7 bases, and 5 bases stayed unmatched. Germline CDR1 and CDR2: SGHTA and FQGNSA. CDR3: CASSLLAGGSNEQFF. CDR3 sequence (DNA): TGTGCCAGCAGCTTATTAGCGGGGGGCTCTAATGAGCAGTTCTTC.

V usage is TRBV5-6 and J usage is TRBJ1-2, with 9 bases matching TRBD1. This CDR3 spans 16 amino acids. The germline V gene encodes CDR1 SGHDT and CDR2 YYEEEE. Trimming took 5 bases from V and 4 from J; bases not matched to a gene: 12. The CDR3 is CASRPASLDRGYGYTF. The DNA for the CDR3 is TGTGCCAGCAGGCCAGCATCTTTGGACAGGGGCTATGGCTACACCTTC.

The chain uses TRBV3-1 (or the pseudogene TRBV3-2) and TRBJ2-2; no reliable D call. Looked up from germline, CDR1 is LGHDT and CDR2 is YNNKEL (reference sequence). V lost 1 base to trimming and J lost 2 bases, with 5 bases between them. CDR3 length: 14 amino acids. The DNA of the CDR3 is TGTGCCAGCAGCCAAGGGGTAAACACCGGGGAGCTGTTTTTT. As protein: CASSQGVNTGELFF.

The chain's CDR3 is CASTQSPGFYGYTF. The DNA for the CDR3 is TGTGCCAGCACCCAGAGCCCCGGATTCTATGGCTACACCTTC. The chain joins TRBV6-5 to TRBJ1-2; D gene uncertain. CDR1 and CDR2 (germline): MNHEY, SVGAGI. V lost 7 bases and J 4 bases, leaving 16 bases between the germline ends. This CDR3 has 14 residues.

The genes are TRBV25-1 and TRBJ2-5; tentatively, D is TRBD1 (6 bases). V lost 5 bases and J 7 bases, leaving 14 bases between the germline ends. Germline V gene data show CDR1 as MGHDK and CDR2 as SYGVNS. The length of the CDR3 is 13 residues. The CDR3 sequence: CASSLTGFGTQYF. As DNA, the CDR3 is TGTGCCAGCAGTCTCACAGGGTTCGGGACCCAGTACTTC.

CDR3 protein: CATSSDSHTDTQYF. The CDR3 DNA reads as TGTGCCACCAGTTCCGACAGTCACACAGATACGCAGTATTTT. This sequence joins TRBV24-1 and TRBJ2-3; possible D gene TRBD1, 5 bases. Germline V gene data show CDR1 as KGHDR and CDR2 as SFDVKD. The CDR3 has 14 residues. The ends were cut back, 6 bases at V and 2 bases at J, with 11 bases in the middle.

This clone occurred once. Here the CDR3 reads CASSLFQIGTDTQYF. In nucleotides, the CDR3 is TGTGCCAGCAGCTTATTTCAGATCGGCACAGATACGCAGTATTTT. This rearrangement joins TRBV7-8 to TRBJ2-3, with D unclear. The CDR3 covers 15 residues. Per the germline V gene, CDR1 is SGHVS and CDR2 is FQNEAQ. Trimming left V 2 bases short and J 1 base short, with 10 bases between.

In its sample, this clone was seen a few times. J is TRBJ2-5 and V is TRBV18; TRBD1 is a possible D gene (6 bases). Trimming removed 3 bases from V and 5 bases from J, with 7 bases in between. The germline V gene encodes CDR1 KGHSH and CDR2 LQKENI. This CDR3 is built from 12 residues. CDR3 DNA: TGTGCCAGCTCACCTGACAGGGAGACCCAGTACTTC. It translates to CASSPDRETQYF.

This chain uses TRBV6-4 with TRBJ1-1; D unclear. This CDR3 has 13 residues. The germline V gene has CDR1 MRHNA and CDR2 SNTAGT. V was trimmed by 0 bases and J by 1 base, leaving 3 bases between them. The CDR3 region is CASSDSENTEAFF. CDR3 nucleotide sequence: TGTGCCAGCAGTGACTCGGAGAACACTGAAGCTTTCTTT.

Only a few counts were recorded for this clone. The rearrangement uses TRBV4-3 and TRBJ2-1; D is possibly TRBD2 (6 bases). Germline V CDR1 and CDR2: LGHNA, YSLEER. The CDR3 is 17 amino acids. Trimming left V 1 base short and J 0 bases short, with 13 bases between. CDR3 nucleotides: TGCGCCAGCAGCCAAGCGTTAGCGGAGAGCTCCTACAATGAGCAGTTCTTC. This codes for CASSQALAESSYNEQFF.